This TCR beta chain was sequenced during a study of blood T cell repertoires in COVID-19. Trimming pared 0 bases from V and 5 bases from J, leaving 10 bases between. The CDR3 spans 14 residues. CDR1 is MNHEY and CDR2 is SVGAGI in the germline V gene. Only in-frame clones appear in the TCRdb table, and some are missing; sequencing was by immunoSEQ multiplex PCR. The sample lists 300,000 to 450,000 clones, approximately 89% occurring once. Participants were placed into cohorts based on the clinical history they reported. The sequence derives from a man between 35 and 55 years old in a cohort exposed to, infected with or recovered from COVID-19 (not recorded which). The sequencing sample was made of PBMCs or T cells enriched from blood (not recorded which). The chain couples TRBV6-5 to TRBJ1-1; D is uncertain. CDR3 bases: TGTGCCAGCAGTTACTCGACATTATGGACTGAAGCTTTCTTT. Protein product: CASSYSTLWTEAFF.